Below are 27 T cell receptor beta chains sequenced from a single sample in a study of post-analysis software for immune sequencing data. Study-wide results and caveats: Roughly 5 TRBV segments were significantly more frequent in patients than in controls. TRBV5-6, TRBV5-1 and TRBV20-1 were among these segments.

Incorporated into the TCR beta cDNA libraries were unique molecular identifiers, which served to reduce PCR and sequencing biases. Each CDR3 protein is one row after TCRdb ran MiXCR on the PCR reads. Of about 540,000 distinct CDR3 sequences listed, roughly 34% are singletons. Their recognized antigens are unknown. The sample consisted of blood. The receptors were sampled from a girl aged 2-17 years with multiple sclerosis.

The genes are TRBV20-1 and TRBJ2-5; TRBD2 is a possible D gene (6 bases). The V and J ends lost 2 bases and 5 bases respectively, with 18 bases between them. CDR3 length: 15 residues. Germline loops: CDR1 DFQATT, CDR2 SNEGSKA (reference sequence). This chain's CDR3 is CSARFLQGRGETQYF. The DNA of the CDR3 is TGCAGTGCTAGATTCCTGCAGGGACGGGGGGAGACCCAGTACTTC.

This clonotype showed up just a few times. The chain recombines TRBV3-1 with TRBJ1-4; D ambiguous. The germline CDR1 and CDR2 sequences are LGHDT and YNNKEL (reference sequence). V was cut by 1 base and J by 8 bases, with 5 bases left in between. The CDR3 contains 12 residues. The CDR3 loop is CASSQAAEKLFF. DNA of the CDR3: TGTGCCAGCAGCCAAGCGGCGGAAAAACTGTTTTTT.

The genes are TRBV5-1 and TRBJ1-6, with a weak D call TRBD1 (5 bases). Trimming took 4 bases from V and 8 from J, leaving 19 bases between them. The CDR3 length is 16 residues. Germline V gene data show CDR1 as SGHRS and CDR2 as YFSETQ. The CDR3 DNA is TGCGCCAGCAGCAAAGGGGCCACGGTAAGGGATTCACCCCTCCACTTT. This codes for CASSKGATVRDSPLHF.

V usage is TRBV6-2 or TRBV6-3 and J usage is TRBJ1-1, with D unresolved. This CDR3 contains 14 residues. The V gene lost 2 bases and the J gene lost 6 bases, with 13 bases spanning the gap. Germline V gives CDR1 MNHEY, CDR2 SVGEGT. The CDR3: CASSYQAPGAEAFF. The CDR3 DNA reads TGTGCCAGCAGTTACCAGGCCCCCGGGGCTGAAGCTTTCTTT.

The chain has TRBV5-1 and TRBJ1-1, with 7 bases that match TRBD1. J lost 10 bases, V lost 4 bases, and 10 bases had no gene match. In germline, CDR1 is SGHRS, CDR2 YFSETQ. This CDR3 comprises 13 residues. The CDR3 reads CASSERTGLAAFF. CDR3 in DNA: TGCGCCAGCAGCGAGCGGACAGGTTTGGCAGCTTTCTTT.

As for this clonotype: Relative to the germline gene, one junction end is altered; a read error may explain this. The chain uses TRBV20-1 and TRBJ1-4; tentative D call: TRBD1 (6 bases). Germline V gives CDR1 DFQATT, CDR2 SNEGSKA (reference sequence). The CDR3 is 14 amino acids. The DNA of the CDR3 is TGCAGTGCTAGCATCTCAGGGGATAATGAAAAACGGTTTTTT. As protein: CSASISGDNEKRFF.

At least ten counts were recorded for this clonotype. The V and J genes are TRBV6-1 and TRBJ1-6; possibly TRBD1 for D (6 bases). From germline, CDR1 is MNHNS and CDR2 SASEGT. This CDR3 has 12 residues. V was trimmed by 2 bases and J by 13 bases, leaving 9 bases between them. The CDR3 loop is CASSETGRPLHF. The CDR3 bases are TGTGCCAGCAGTGAAACAGGGCGTCCCCTCCACTTT.

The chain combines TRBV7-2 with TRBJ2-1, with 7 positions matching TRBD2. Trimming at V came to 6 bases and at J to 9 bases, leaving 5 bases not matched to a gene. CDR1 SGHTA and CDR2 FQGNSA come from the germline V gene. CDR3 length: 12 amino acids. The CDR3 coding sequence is TGTGCCAGCAGGGAGGAGCGGGGTGAGCAGTTCTTC. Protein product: CASREERGEQFF. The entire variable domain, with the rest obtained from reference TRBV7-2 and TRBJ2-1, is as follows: GAGVSQSPSNKVTEKGKDVELRCDPISGHTALYWYRQSLGQGLEFLIYFQGNSAPDKSGLPSDRFSAERTGGSVSTLTIQRTQQEDSAVYLCASREERGEQFFGPGTRLTVL.

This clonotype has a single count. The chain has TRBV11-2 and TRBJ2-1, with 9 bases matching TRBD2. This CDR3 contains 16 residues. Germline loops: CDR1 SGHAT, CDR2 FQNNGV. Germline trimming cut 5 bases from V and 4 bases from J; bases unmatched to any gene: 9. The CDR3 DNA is TGTGCCAGCAGCCCATTAGCGGGGGCCGATTACAATGAGCAGTTCTTC. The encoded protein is CASSPLAGADYNEQFF.

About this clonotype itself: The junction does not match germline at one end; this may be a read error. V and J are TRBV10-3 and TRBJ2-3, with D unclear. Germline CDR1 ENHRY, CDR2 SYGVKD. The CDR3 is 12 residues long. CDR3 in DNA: TGTGCCATCAGTGATAGAACAGATACGCAGTTTTTT. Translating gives CAISDRTDTQFF.

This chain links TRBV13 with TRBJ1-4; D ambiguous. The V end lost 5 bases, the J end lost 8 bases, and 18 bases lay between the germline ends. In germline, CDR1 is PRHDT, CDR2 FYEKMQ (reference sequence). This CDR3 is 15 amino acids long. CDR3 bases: TGTGCCAGCAGCCTAAGTCTGTCGGGGAGAGAAAAACTGTTTTTT. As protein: CASSLSLSGREKLFF.

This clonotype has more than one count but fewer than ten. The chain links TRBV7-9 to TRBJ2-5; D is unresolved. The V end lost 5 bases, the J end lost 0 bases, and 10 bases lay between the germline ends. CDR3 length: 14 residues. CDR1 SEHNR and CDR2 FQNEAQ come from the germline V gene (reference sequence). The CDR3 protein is CASSPTLHQETQYF. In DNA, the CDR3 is TGTGCCAGCAGCCCCACGCTACACCAAGAGACCCAGTACTTC.

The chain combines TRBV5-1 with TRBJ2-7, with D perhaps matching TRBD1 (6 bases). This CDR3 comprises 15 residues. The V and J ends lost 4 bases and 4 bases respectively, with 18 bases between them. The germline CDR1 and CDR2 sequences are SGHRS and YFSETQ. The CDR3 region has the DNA TGCGCCAGCAGCCGGGACATTACGACGGGGTACGAGCAGTACTTC. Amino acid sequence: CASSRDITTGYEQYF.

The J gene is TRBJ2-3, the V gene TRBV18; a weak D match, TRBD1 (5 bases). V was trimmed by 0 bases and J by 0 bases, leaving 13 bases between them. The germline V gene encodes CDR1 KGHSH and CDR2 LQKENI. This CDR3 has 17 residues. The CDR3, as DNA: TGTGCCAGCTCACCACCGTCATCCAGGGCTAGCACAGATACGCAGTATTTT. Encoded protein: CASSPPSSRASTDTQYF.

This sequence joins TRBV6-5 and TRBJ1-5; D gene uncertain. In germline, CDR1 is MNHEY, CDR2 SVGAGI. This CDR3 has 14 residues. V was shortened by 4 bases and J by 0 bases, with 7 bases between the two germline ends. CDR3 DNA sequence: TGTGCCAGCAGTTTAACGAATAGCAATCAGCCCCAGCATTTT. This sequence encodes CASSLTNSNQPQHF.

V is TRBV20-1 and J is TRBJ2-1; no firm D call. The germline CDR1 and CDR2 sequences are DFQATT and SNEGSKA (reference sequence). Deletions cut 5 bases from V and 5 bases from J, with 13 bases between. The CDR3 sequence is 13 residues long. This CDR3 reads CSAYLRLHNEQFF. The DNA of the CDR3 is TGCAGTGCTTATCTTAGGCTCCACAATGAGCAGTTCTTC.

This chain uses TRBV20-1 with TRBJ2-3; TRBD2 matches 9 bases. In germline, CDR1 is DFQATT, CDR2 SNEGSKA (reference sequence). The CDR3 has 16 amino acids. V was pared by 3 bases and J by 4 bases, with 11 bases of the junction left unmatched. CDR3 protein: CSASSLREGLADTQYF. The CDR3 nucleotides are TGCAGTGCTAGTTCTTTGCGGGAGGGCCTCGCAGATACGCAGTATTTT.

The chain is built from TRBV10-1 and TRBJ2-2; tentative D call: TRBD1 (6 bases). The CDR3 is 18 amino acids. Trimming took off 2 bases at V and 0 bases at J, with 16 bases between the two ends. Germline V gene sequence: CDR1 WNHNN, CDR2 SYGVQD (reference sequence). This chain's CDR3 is CASSEKPQGTPNTGELFF. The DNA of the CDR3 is TGCGCCAGCAGTGAGAAGCCCCAGGGGACCCCGAACACCGGGGAGCTGTTTTTT.

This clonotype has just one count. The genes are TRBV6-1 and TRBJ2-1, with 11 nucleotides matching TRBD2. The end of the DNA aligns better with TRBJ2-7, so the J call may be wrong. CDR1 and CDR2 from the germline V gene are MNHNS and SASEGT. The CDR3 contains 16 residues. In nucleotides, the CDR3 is TGTGCCAGCAGTCGTCTTCTGACTAGCGGGACAAATGAGCAGTACTTC. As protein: CASSRLLTSGTNEQYF.

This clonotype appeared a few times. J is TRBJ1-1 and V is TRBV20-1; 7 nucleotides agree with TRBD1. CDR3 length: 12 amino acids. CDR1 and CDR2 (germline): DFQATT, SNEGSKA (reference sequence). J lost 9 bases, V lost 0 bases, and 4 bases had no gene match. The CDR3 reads CSAREGTAKAFF. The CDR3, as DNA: TGCAGTGCTAGAGAAGGGACAGCCAAAGCTTTCTTT.

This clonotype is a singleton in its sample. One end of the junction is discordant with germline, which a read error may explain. Here the CDR3 DNA reads TGCGCCAGCAGCTTCCGGGTAGCGGGGGACGCTGAGAAGTTCTTC. Translating gives CASSFRVAGDAEKFF. J is TRBJ2-1 and V is TRBV5-1, with 9 bases fitting TRBD2. The length of the CDR3 is 15 residues. CDR1 is SGHRS, CDR2 YFSETQ, per germline.

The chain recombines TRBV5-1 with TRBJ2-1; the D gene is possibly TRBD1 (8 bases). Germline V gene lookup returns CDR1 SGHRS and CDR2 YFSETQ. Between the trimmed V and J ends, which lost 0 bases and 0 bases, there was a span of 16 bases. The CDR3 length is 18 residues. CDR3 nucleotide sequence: TGCGCCAGCAGCTTGGGTATACAGGGGGGGAGCTCCTACAATGAGCAGTTCTTC. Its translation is CASSLGIQGGSSYNEQFF.

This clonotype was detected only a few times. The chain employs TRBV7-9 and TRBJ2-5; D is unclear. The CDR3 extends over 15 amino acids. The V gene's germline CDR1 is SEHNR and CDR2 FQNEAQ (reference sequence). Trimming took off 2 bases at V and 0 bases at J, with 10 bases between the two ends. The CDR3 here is CASSLFRVYQETQYF. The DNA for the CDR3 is TGTGCCAGCAGCTTATTCCGCGTCTACCAAGAGACCCAGTACTTC.

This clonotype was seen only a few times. For the CDR3, the DNA is TGTGCCAGCAGCCCAACAGGGACCGTCACAGATACGCAGTATTTT. Translation gives CASSPTGTVTDTQYF. The chain joins TRBV6-5 to TRBJ2-3; the D gene is possibly TRBD1 (6 bases). Trimming took off 6 bases at V and 2 bases at J, with 15 bases between the two ends. Germline V CDR1 and CDR2: MNHEY, SVGAGI. CDR3 length equals 15 residues.

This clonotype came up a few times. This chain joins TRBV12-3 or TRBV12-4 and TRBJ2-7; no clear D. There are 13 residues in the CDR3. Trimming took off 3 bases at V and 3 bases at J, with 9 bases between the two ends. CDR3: CASSFSDGYEQYF. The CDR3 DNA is TGTGCCAGCAGTTTTTCGGACGGCTACGAGCAGTACTTC.

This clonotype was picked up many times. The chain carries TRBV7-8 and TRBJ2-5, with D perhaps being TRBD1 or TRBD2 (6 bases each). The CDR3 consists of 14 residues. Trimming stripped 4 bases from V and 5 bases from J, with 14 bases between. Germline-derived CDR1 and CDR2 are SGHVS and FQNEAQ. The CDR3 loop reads CASSSVTRGETQYF. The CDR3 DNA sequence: TGTGCCAGCAGCTCGGTGACTAGGGGGGAGACCCAGTACTTC.

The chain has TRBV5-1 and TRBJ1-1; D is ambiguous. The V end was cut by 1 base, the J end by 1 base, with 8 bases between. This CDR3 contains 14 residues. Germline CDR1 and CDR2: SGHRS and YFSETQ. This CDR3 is CASSLNGQNTEAFF. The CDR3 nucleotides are TGCGCCAGCAGCTTGAATGGGCAGAACACTGAAGCTTTCTTT.